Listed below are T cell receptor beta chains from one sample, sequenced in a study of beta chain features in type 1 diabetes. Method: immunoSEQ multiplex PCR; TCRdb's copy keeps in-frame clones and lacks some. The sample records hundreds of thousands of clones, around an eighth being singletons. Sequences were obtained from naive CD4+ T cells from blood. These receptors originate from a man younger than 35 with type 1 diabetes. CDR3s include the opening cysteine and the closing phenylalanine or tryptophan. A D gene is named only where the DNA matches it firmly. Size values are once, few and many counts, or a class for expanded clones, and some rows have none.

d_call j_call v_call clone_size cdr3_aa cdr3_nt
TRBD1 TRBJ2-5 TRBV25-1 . CASSQGDREGETQYF TGTGCCAGCAGCCAAGGGGACAGGGAAGGAGAGACCCAGTACTTC
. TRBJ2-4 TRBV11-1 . CASSHEAVGRSKNIQYF TGTGCCAGCAGCCACGAAGCGGTGGGGAGGTCCAAAAACATTCAGTACTTC
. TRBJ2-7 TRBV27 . CASSLSGSAYEQYF TGTGCCAGCAGTTTATCTGGCAGTGCCTACGAGCAGTACTTC
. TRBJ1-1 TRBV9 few CASSVDPGQNTEAFF TGTGCCAGCAGCGTAGACCCCGGGCAGAACACTGAAGCTTTCTTT
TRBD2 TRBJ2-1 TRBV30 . CAWSLVGSSGGAKEQFF TGTGCCTGGAGTCTTGTGGGCAGTAGCGGGGGGGCGAAGGAGCAGTTCTTC
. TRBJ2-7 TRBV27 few CASSLNRATEQYF TGTGCCAGCAGTTTAAACAGGGCGACCGAGCAGTACTTC
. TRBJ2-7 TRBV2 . CASSSDSLGEQYF TGTGCCAGCAGTTCGGACAGCCTGGGTGAGCAGTACTTC
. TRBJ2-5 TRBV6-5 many CASSYQETQYF TGTGCCAGCAGTTACCAAGAGACCCAGTACTTC
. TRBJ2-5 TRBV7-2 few CASAGASQETQYF TGTGCCAGCGCCGGGGCTAGCCAAGAGACCCAGTACTTC
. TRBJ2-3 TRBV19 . CASNTGATDTQYF TGTGCCAGTAACACCGGGGCCACAGATACGCAGTATTTT
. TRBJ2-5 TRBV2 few CATTEQETQYF TGTGCCACGACGGAACAAGAGACCCAGTACTTC
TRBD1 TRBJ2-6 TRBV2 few CASSRETGGSNVLTF TGTGCCAGCAGCCGAGAGACAGGGGGCTCCAACGTCCTGACTTTC
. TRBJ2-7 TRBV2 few CASSEAPGAYEQYF TGTGCCAGCAGTGAAGCGCCAGGGGCCTACGAGCAGTACTTC
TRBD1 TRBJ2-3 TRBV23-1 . CASSQSDRVRTDTQYF TGCGCCAGCAGTCAATCCGACAGGGTGCGCACAGATACGCAGTATTTT
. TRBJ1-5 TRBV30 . CAWSALPRGNNQPQHF TGTGCCTGGAGTGCCCTGCCGAGGGGGAACAATCAGCCCCAGCATTTT
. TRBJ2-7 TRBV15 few CATSRDRVTEQYF TGTGCCACCAGCAGAGACAGGGTAACCGAGCAGTACTTC
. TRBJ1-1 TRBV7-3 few CASSPREKTEAFF TGTGCCAGCAGCCCTCGGGAGAAGACTGAAGCTTTCTTT
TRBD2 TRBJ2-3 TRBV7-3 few CASSQLAGSTDTQYF TGTGCCAGCAGCCAACTAGCGGGGAGCACAGATACGCAGTATTTT
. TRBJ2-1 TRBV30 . CAFTGGRVDEQFF TGTGCCTTCACGGGTGGCAGGGTGGATGAGCAGTTCTTC
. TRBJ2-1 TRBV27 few CASSLSQLAIPWDEQFF TGTGCCAGCAGTTTATCGCAGCTAGCCATACCGTGGGATGAGCAGTTCTTC
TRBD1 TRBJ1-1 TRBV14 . CASSQYRGRMNTEAFF TGTGCCAGCAGCCAATACAGGGGGCGGATGAACACTGAAGCTTTCTTT
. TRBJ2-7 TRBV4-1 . CASSQDGHWGNYEQYF TGCGCCAGCAGCCAAGATGGACACTGGGGGAACTACGAGCAGTACTTC
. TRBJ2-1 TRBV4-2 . CASSQEGVVADASPPYNEQFF TGTGCCAGCAGCCAAGAGGGTGTGGTAGCGGATGCTAGCCCCCCCTACAATGAGCAGTTCTTC